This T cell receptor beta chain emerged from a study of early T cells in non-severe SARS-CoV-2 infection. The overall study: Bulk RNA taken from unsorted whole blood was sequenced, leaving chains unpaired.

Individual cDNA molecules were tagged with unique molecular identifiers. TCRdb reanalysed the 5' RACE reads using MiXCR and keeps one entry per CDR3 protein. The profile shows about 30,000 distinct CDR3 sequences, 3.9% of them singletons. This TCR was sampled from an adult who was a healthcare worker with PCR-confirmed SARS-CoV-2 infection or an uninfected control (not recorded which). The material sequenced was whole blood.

In DNA form, the CDR3 reads TGTGCCAGCACCCGAGCGGGAGTAGGCGAGCAGTACTTC. It encodes CASTRAGVGEQYF. V usage is TRBV5-4 and J usage is TRBJ2-7, with TRBD2 identical over 8 bases. The ends lost 6 bases at V and 6 bases at J; junction bases unmatched: 8. The CDR3 is 13 amino acids. The germline CDR1 and CDR2 sequences are SGHNT and YYREEE (reference sequence).